This T cell receptor (beta chain) was retrieved from a study of cytomegalovirus exposure and HLA in healthy donors listed by TCRdb under 2017. About the full investigation: In an earlier analysis of about 560 of the donors, 276 Gb of sequence data and some 120 million unique TCR beta sequences from 150 million to 200 million T cells were reported. In a later analysis, previously published TCR beta repertoires from more than 500 donors were re-analyzed and high-resolution HLA genotyping was added so that TCR occurrence patterns could be studied. In a later genetic analysis, genome-wide SNP genotypes for about 55% of the roughly 700 donors were used, and that subset was treated as a discovery cohort. Typing coverage varied by locus: roughly 620-640 donors for A, B, C, DRB1 and DQB1; roughly 500 for DQA1; more than 600 for DPA1; approximately 470 for DPB1. The later analysis used no new phenotypic data to find candidate immune exposures, relying instead on TCR beta sequences and their occurrence across donors. Donor age, sex, ethnicity and CMV serostatus were compiled alongside the repertoire data. An early release that covered about 640 HLA-typed donors contained 250 to 350 gigabases of sequencing data and about 84 million unique TCR sequences. An earlier analysis of nearly 600 of the donors applied high-throughput TCR beta sequencing to assess whether each TCR beta V gene segment acted as functional or pseudogenic. Along with the approximately 670-subject first cohort, a separate validation cohort of over 90 different subjects was used. HLA typing covered class I and class II loci at four-digit resolution. The study aimed to test whether cataloging public T cell receptors could reveal signatures of past pathogen exposure. The genetic ancestry cluster associated with self-reported Caucasian donors included 70% to 85% of the roughly 400 genotyped donors. Among about 400 genotyped donors of the cohort, an average of approximately 200,000 unique TCR beta nucleotide sequences was sequenced per donor, of which 15% to 20% were non-productive. All discovery cohort repertoires had been generated on a single sequencing platform. Because of strong linkage in the cohort, 4 to 6 DR-DQ haplotypes were treated as single units for association and clustering. Using immunosequencing, the study profiled T cell repertoires from 550 to 750 subjects and related those repertoires to cytomegalovirus serostatus. High-throughput TCR immunosequencing, statistical association of individual TCRs with disease status, and machine learning were combined to predict cytomegalovirus infection status. The paper as a whole reports these results and caveats: In both the original and validation cohorts, the classifier was reported to diagnose cytomegalovirus status with high specificity and sensitivity. A total of fewer than 200 TCR beta chains were listed by the study as associated with cytomegalovirus. Immune exposure information for the cohort was limited to CMV serostatus. A later genetic analysis associated a missense DCLRE1C variant with V-gene and J-gene trimming of TCR beta chains, and an independent cohort replicated the association. A cluster of highly shared sequence variants was judged likely to represent a technical artifact of the sequencing pipeline. According to the authors, the approach could potentially be generalized to other disease states and immunological phenotypes. A later analysis found that most CMV-associated TCR beta chains appeared HLA-restricted, with HLA associations seemingly driven largely by CMV exposure. In an earlier analysis of some 500 of the donors, most TCR beta V segments appeared in productive rearrangements about 87% or about 30% of the time, broadly matching IMGT annotations. Some IMGT-functional V segments, including TRBV6-2 and TRBV6-3, could not be told apart with the 87-base-pair reads, so those segments were excluded. Only TCR beta chains were sequenced in this cohort, and the absence of alpha or paired-chain data limited detectable features. In vitro tests confirmed that a few of the cytomegalovirus-associated TCR beta chains recognize cytomegalovirus antigens. In a later analysis, HLA-associated TCR beta chains showed more clonal expansion and lower generation probabilities than non-associated chains that were equally common. Most TCR sequences were seen in very few donors, while some public TCRs were found in many individuals. In a later analysis, TCR association rates were found to vary across HLA loci, with the most associated TCRs seen for DRB1 alleles and the fewest for HLA-C alleles. Because counts were too low, around 17 rarely observed V segments, including chromosome 9 orphons, were left out of the earlier analysis of about 620 of the donors. Because some donors lacked HLA typing at each locus, the association tests relied only on the typed subset. Compared with the approximately 670-donor mean, donors in an Asian-associated ancestry cluster had fewer N-insertions in productive TCRs, according to a later genetic analysis. In a later analysis, some 17,000 TCR beta sequences were associated with specific HLA alleles at a false discovery rate of 0.05. The presence/absence analyses assumed that sequencing depth was roughly uniform across donors, and that assumption may not be true. Linkage disequilibrium might explain the correlated functional status among segregating V segments, but an unknown experimental factor could not be ruled out. Several of the top co-occurrence clusters appeared to be linked to parvovirus B19, influenza, CMV and Epstein-Barr virus, according to a later analysis. A further reported finding was that TCR beta sequences accurately predicted the HLA-A and HLA-B alleles for most subjects in the first cohort. Assigning TCR associations to individual alleles was difficult when HLA alleles, especially DR and DQ, strongly co-occurred.

Library creation used the immunoSEQ multiplex PCR assay. For the multiplex PCR, a mixture combining 60 forward primers for TCR Vbeta segments and 13 reverse primers for TCR Jbeta segments was used. A multiplex PCR assay on genomic DNA amplified the CDR3 region of rearranged TCR beta genes. The Illumina HiSeq System was used to sequence the amplified TCR beta libraries as 87-base-pair reads. As for the authors' bioinformatics: A later analysis counted tens of millions of unique TCR beta chains across the 550 to 800 repertoires, and some 11 million of these chains were shared by at least two donors. A nearest-neighbor algorithm error-corrected the raw reads and collapsed the reads into unique sequences, merging closely related sequences to remove PCR and sequencing errors. CDR3 sequences were aligned to IMGT reference sequences to assign V, D and J gene segments. Each retained sequence needed at least a six-nucleotide match to both a V gene segment and a J gene segment. Rearrangements were called productive when the CDR3 lacked stop codons and stayed in frame with V and J; all others were non-productive. Following IMGT convention, CDR3 was defined as the stretch from the second conserved V-encoded cysteine to the conserved J-encoded phenylalanine. Sequences without an unambiguous match to a single V gene segment were excluded from the earlier analysis of a few hundred of the donors. In an earlier analysis of approximately 550 of the donors, V segments were called functional above 56.7% productive rearrangements and were called segregating when the between-donor standard deviation exceeded 5%. A statistical classification framework was developed to diagnose cytomegalovirus status using the catalog of TCR beta chain sequences. V and J gene assignment, in a later analysis, came from comparing TCR nucleotide sequences with IMGT/GENE-DB human TR gene sequences. The TCRdist pipeline was used in a later analysis to assign CDR3 sequences and most-parsimonious VDJ recombination scenarios. A later analysis defined each TCR beta chain by its CDR3 amino acid sequence plus V-gene family, and excluded reads lacking a unique V-gene family. A later analysis removed 600 or so highly shared, low-generation-probability nucleotide sequences to deal with suspected cross-contamination and a sequencing artifact. In a later analysis, a clonal expansion index for each public chain was calculated from normalized within-repertoire ranks of inferred template counts. In a later analysis, generation probabilities were computed using a VDJ recombination model fitted to out-of-frame rearrangements, and the results were checked against IGoR. Hypergeometric tests were used in a later analysis to score TCR-TCR, TCR-HLA and TCR-CMV co-occurrence, with a repertoire-size bias correction applied to the TCR pairs. In a later analysis, false discovery rates were estimated by permuting HLA or CMV assignments 20 times. In a later analysis, co-occurring TCRs were grouped using DBSCAN, and TCRdist sequence similarity was added for clustering within HLA-allele-positive subsets. For co-occurrence clustering, repertoires with fewer than 30,000 or more than 120,000 public chains were excluded, along with five repertoires with anomalous nucleotide sharing. TCRdb provides this immuneACCESS table in a form limited to in-frame rearrangements. Some clones are lacking; in checked studies, under half of them reflect an unresolved V gene, and why the rest are absent is not known. That table gives V, J and clone size, and the DNA gave D and trimming. The sample contains around 130,000 clones, over 75% of them found a single time. Of the sample, 5.3% falls within the top ten clones.

With regard to this clone: This clone's antigen is unknown. Base qualities are not provided; no much larger clone lies one nucleotide away.

The cohort consisted of some 730 healthy bone marrow donors. At the time of sampling, all cohort members were nominally healthy, though unrecorded immune exposures were likely present. The donor tested CMV seronegative, placing the donor among the 350 to 400 seronegative members of the cohort. A peripheral blood sample was collected from each donor, and TCR beta sequencing was performed on peripheral blood mononuclear cells. Genomic DNA extraction from the blood cell samples was performed with the Qiagen DNeasy Blood Extraction Kit. Sequences MGHRA (CDR1) and YSYEKL (CDR2) are obtained from the germline V gene. Including the terminal cysteine and phenylalanine, the CDR3 comprises 15 residues. Just the 45-base CDR3 DNA is kept, in frame starting at base 1. V loses 2 bases of germline sequence and J loses 1 base, and the interval between the two ends is 11 bases.

The rearrangement combines TRBV4-1 with TRBJ1-1; the D gene is perhaps TRBD1, from 6 matching bases. Sequences were obtained from PBMCs. This receptor was taken from a man aged 30 to 45 in good health and CMV-seronegative. The CDR3 protein sequence reads: CASSQQQGPNTEAFF. The bases read TGCGCCAGCAGCCAACAACAGGGACCGAACACTGAAGCTTTCTTT.